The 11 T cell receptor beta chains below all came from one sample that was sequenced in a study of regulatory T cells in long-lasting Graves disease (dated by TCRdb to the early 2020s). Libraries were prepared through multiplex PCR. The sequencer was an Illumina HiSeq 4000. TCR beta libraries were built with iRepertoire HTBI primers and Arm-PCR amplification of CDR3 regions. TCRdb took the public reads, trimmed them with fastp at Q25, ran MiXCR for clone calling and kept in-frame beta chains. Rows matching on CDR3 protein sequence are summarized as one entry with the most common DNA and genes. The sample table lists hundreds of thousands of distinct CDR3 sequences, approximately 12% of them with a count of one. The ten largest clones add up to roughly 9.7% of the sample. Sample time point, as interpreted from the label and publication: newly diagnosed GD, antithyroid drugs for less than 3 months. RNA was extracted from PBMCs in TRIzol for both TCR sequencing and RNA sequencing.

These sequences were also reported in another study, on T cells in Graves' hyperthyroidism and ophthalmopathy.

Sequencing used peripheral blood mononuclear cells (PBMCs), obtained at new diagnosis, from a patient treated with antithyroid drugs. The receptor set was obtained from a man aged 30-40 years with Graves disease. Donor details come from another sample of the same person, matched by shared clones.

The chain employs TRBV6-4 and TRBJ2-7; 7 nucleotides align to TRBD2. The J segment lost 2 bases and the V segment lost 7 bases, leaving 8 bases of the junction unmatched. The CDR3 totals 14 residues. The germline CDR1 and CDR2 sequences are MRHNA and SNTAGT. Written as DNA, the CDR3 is TGTGCCAGCACTTGGCGGGAGCCAGCCTACGAGCAGTACTTC. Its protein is CASTWREPAYEQYF.

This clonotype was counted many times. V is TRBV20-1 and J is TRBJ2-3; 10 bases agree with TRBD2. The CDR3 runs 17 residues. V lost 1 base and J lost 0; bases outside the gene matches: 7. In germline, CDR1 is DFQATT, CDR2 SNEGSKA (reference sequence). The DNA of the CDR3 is TGCAGTGCTAGAGCTACTGGACTAGCGGAGAGCACAGATACGCAGTATTTT. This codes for CSARATGLAESTDTQYF.

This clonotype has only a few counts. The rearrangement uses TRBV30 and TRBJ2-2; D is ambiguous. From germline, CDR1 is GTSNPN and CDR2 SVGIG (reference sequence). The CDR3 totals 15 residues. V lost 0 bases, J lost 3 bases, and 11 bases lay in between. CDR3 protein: CAWSVRGVYTGELFF. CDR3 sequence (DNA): TGTGCCTGGAGTGTACGAGGCGTTTACACCGGGGAGCTGTTTTTT.

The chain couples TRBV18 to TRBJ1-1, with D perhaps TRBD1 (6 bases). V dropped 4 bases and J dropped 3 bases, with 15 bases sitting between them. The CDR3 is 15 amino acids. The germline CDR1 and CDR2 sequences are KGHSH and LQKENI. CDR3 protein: CASSLGQLLDTEAFF. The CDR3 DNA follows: TGTGCCAGCTCACTGGGACAACTGCTGGACACTGAAGCTTTCTTT. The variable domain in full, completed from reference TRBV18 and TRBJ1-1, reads NAGVMQNPRHLVRRRGQEARLRCSPMKGHSHVYWYRQLPEEGLKFMVYLQKENIIDESGMPKERFSAEFPKEGPSILRIQQVVRGDSAAYFCASSLGQLLDTEAFFGQGTRLTVV.

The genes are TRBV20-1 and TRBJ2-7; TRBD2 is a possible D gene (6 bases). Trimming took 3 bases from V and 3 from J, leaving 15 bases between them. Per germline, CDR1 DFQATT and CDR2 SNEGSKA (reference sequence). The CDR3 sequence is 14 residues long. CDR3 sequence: CSASLPSGDYEQYF. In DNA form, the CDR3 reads TGCAGTGCTAGCCTTCCGTCGGGGGACTACGAGCAGTACTTC.

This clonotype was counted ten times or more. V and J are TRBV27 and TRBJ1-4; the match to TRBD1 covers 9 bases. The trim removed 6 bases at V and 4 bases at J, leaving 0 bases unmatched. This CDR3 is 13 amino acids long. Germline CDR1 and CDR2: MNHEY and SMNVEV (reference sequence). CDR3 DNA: TGTGCCAGCAGGACAGGGGGTAATGAAAAACTGTTTTTT. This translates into CASRTGGNEKLFF.

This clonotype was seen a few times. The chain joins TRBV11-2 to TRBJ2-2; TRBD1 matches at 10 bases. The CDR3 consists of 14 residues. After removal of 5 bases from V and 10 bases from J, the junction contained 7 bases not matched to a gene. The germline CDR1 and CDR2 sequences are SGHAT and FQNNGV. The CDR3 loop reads CASSQDRGREELFF. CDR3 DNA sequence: TGTGCCAGCAGCCAAGACAGGGGGCGCGAGGAGCTGTTTTTT.

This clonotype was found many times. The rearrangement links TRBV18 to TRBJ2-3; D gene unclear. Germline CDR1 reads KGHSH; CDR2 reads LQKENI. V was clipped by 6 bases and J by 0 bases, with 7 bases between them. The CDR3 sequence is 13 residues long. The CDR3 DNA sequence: TGTGCCAGCTCCCACAGTAGCACAGATACGCAGTATTTT. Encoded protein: CASSHSSTDTQYF.

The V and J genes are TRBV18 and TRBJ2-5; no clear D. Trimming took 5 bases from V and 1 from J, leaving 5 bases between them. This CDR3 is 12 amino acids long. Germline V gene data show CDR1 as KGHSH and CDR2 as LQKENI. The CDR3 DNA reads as TGTGCCAGCTCAGGACCCCAAGAGACCCAGTACTTC. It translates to CASSGPQETQYF.

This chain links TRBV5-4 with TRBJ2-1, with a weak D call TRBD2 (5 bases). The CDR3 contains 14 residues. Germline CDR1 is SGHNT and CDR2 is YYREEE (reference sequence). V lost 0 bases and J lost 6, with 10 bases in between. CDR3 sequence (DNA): TGTGCCAGCAGCTTGGGGGCTAGCACCAATGAGCAGTTCTTC. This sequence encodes CASSLGASTNEQFF.

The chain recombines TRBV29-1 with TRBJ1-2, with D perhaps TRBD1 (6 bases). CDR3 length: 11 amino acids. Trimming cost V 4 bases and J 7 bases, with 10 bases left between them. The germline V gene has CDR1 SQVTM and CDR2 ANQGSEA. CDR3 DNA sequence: TGCAGCGTTGCCAGGGGAGGTGGCTACACCTTC. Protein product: CSVARGGGYTF.